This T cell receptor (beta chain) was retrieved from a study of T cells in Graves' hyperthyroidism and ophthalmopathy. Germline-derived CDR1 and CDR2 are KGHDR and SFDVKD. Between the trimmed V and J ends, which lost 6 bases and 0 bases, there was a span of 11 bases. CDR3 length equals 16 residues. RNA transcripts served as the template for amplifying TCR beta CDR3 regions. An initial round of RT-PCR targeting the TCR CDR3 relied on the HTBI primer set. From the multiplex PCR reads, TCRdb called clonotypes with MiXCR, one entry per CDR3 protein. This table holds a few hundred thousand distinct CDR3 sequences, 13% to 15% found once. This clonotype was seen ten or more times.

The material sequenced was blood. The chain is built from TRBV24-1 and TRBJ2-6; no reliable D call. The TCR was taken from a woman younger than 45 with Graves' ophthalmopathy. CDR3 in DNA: TGTGCCACCAGTAGTAGCCTACACTCTGGGGCCAACGTCCTGACTTTC. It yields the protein CATSSSLHSGANVLTF.